These T cell receptor beta chains were read from a single sample in a study of T cell responses to AZD1222 COVID-19 vaccine. TCRdb keeps only in-frame clones here, not all; method: immunoSEQ multiplex PCR. The sample gives 140,000 to 150,000 clones, roughly 92% of which show up once; less than 6.5% is in the top ten. The sample was peripheral blood, taken on day 0 of AZD1222 vaccination. These receptors were obtained from an adult in good health. Both conserved end residues are part of each CDR3. D genes are given only for firm matches. Not every row has a clone size; where given, it reads once, few, many or a size class.

CDR3nt	CDR3aa	d_gene	v_gene	j_gene	abundance
TGTGCCAGCAGCTCCCTCAGACAGGGGAGGTACAATGAGCAGTTCTTC	CASSSLRQGRYNEQFF	TRBD1	TRBV5-4	TRBJ2-1	-
TGTGCCAGCAGCTTAAAAGGGGTCGACTATGGCTACACCTTC	CASSLKGVDYGYTF	-	TRBV5-8	TRBJ1-2	-
TGTGCCAGCAGCCAAGGGACCTTGAACACTGAAGCTTTCTTT	CASSQGTLNTEAFF	-	TRBV14	TRBJ1-1	-
TGTGCCAGCAGCTTATTGACAGGGGTTAATTCACCCCTCCACTTT	CASSLLTGVNSPLHF	TRBD1	TRBV7-9	TRBJ1-6	-
TGTGCCAGCAGCTTCGCGGGGGTCAACGTCCTGACTTTC	CASSFAGVNVLTF	TRBD2	TRBV11-2	TRBJ2-6	few
TGTGCCAGCAGCTTAGGCCCAGATACGCAGTATTTT	CASSLGPDTQYF	-	TRBV7-2	TRBJ2-3	-
TGTGCTAGTGGTTTGGACAGGGGATATAGCAATCAGCCCCAGCATTTT	CASGLDRGYSNQPQHF	TRBD1	TRBV12-5	TRBJ1-5	-
TGTGCCAGCAGTTACTCACCAAATTCACCCCTCCACTTT	CASSYSPNSPLHF	-	TRBV6-5	TRBJ1-6	-
TGTGCCAGCTCACCGAGCACAGATACGCAGTATTTT	CASSPSTDTQYF	-	TRBV18	TRBJ2-3	-
TGTGCCAGCAGCCCAGGGCTCAGATATGGCTACACCTTC	CASSPGLRYGYTF	-	TRBV11-1	TRBJ1-2	-
TGTGCCAGCAGTCCTTCTGGGGGCACAGATACGCAGTATTTT	CASSPSGGTDTQYF	-	TRBV7-9	TRBJ2-3	many
TGTGCCAGCAGCTGGACAGGGGAATATGGCTACACCTTC	CASSWTGEYGYTF	TRBD1	TRBV14	TRBJ1-2	-
TGTGCCAGCAGCCCGCGGAGTGATCCGAACACTGAAGCTTTCTTT	CASSPRSDPNTEAFF	-	TRBV7-9	TRBJ1-1	few
TGTGCCAGCAGCCAAGACAATTCACCCCTCCACTTT	CASSQDNSPLHF	-	TRBV3-1/TRBV3-2	TRBJ1-6	-
TGTGCCTCCTGTGACGCTCGGAACACTGAAGCTTTCTTT	CASCDARNTEAFF	-	TRBV27	TRBJ1-1	-
TGTGCCAGCAGCCAAGGGAGAGTATCCGGGCAGCAGTACTTC	CASSQGRVSGQQYF	-	TRBV3-1/TRBV3-2	TRBJ2-7	-
TGTGCCTGGAGCGCACCGACCCTAGCCTCCTACGAGCAGTACTTC	CAWSAPTLASYEQYF	-	TRBV30	TRBJ2-7	once
TGTGCCAGCCACGCGACTAGCGGGAGATGGGATGAGCAGTTCTTC	CASHATSGRWDEQFF	TRBD2	TRBV18	TRBJ2-1	-
TGTGCCAGCAGCTTAGTTTCGGAGTCCCCGGGCAATGAGCAGTTCTTC	CASSLVSESPGNEQFF	-	TRBV7-9	TRBJ2-1	-
TGTGCCAGCTCGACAGGGGCTTCTGGAAACACCATATATTTT	CASSTGASGNTIYF	TRBD1	TRBV27	TRBJ1-3	-
TGTGCCAGCAGCCTCGGACAGGGAAGAACAGATACGCAGTATTTT	CASSLGQGRTDTQYF	TRBD1	TRBV7-9	TRBJ2-3	-
TGTGCCAGCAGTGGGATTAGGACAGGGAAAAACATTCAGTACTTC	CASSGIRTGKNIQYF	TRBD1	TRBV25-1	TRBJ2-4	-